This passage covers 17 T cell receptor beta chains from one sample sequenced in a study of T cell repertoires and Cas9 in healthy adults. Only in-frame clones appear in the TCRdb table, and some are missing; sequencing was by immunoSEQ multiplex PCR. The table includes some 20,000 clones, roughly 89% detected once. The sample consisted of CD4+ effector T cells (CD127+, CD25-, CD137-, CD154-) from PBMCs; culture status not recorded. The receptors here all came from a human donor in good health.

The chain couples TRBV6-1 to TRBJ2-2, with unresolved D. V lost 6 bases and J lost 8, with 10 bases in between. The CDR3 length is 12 residues. Germline CDR1 is MNHNS and CDR2 is SASEGT. The CDR3 loop reads CASRPPLGELFF. In DNA, the CDR3 is TGTGCCAGCAGGCCGCCCCTGGGGGAGCTGTTTTTT.

The CDR3 DNA reads as TGTGCCAGCAGCGTCACTAGCGGAGCTTACAATGAGCAGTTCTTC. Translation gives CASSVTSGAYNEQFF. The chain joins TRBV9 to TRBJ2-1, with TRBD2 identical over 8 bases. The germline CDR1 and CDR2 sequences are SGDLS and YYNGEE. V lost 2 bases, J lost 4 bases, and 5 bases stayed unmatched. This CDR3 is built from 15 residues.

The J gene is TRBJ2-3, the V gene TRBV30, with 14 bases fitting TRBD2. With 8 bases clipped from V and 6 bases from J, the junction kept 7 bases outside the gene matches. Germline V gives CDR1 GTSNPN, CDR2 SVGIG (reference sequence). This CDR3 region has 14 residues. The CDR3 here is CARGLAGEGDTQYF. In DNA, the CDR3 is TGTGCCAGGGGACTAGCGGGAGAGGGGGATACGCAGTATTTT.

CDR3 coding DNA: TGCGCCAGCAGCCAAGACAGGGCCTATAATTCACCCCTCCACTTT. Its protein is CASSQDRAYNSPLHF. The rearrangement links TRBV4-1 to TRBJ1-6; perhaps TRBD1 as D (5 bases). Trimming stripped 0 bases from V and 2 bases from J, with 5 bases between. CDR3 length: 15 residues. Germline V CDR1 and CDR2: MGHRA, YSYEKL.

The chain is built from TRBV7-2 and TRBJ1-3; D may be TRBD1 (6 bases). Trimming shortened V by 6 bases and J by 0 bases, and 18 bases separated the two germline ends. Germline lookup yields CDR1 SGHTA and CDR2 FQGNSA. CDR3 length: 17 residues. CDR3 residues: CASSLSGTRSSGNTIYF. The CDR3 DNA is TGTGCCAGCAGTCTATCGGGGACAAGGAGCTCTGGAAACACCATATATTTT.

This sequence joins TRBV28 and TRBJ1-2, with 7 bases aligning to TRBD1. Germline V gene lookup returns CDR1 MDHEN and CDR2 SYDVKM. V shed 8 bases, J shed 0 bases, and the junction held 0 bases outside the gene matches. The CDR3 runs 12 residues. The CDR3 sequence: CASQGANYGYTF. Here the CDR3 DNA reads TGTGCCAGCCAGGGGGCTAACTATGGCTACACCTTC.

The chain links TRBV6-6 to TRBJ2-7; TRBD2 is a possible D gene (5 bases). The CDR3 runs to 13 residues. Trimming left V 3 bases short and J 3 bases short, with 9 bases between. Germline CDR1 reads MNHNY; CDR2 reads SVGAGI (reference sequence). The CDR3 DNA reads TGTGCCAGCAGTTATGACGGAGGCTACGAGCAGTACTTC. It specifies CASSYDGGYEQYF.

The chain recombines TRBV30 with TRBJ1-5; D uncertain. V lost 4 bases, J lost 6 bases, and 13 bases lay in between. Germline CDR1 and CDR2: GTSNPN and SVGIG (reference sequence). This CDR3 contains 13 residues. The DNA of the CDR3 is TGTGCCTGGAAAGCAGGACCAGGTCAGCCCCAGCATTTT. Translation gives CAWKAGPGQPQHF.

This chain connects TRBV9 to TRBJ2-1; tentatively, D is TRBD2 (7 bases). This CDR3 comprises 15 residues. Germline V gives CDR1 SGDLS, CDR2 YYNGEE. The ends were cut back, 1 base at V and 7 bases at J, with 15 bases in the middle. CDR3 in DNA: TGTGCCAGCAGCGTATGGGGGGGCCCCCGAAATGAGCAGTTCTTC. Its protein is CASSVWGGPRNEQFF.

The gene calls are TRBV13 and TRBJ1-3; 8 bases line up with TRBD1. V shed 3 bases, J shed 0 bases, and the junction held 7 bases outside the gene matches. Germline assignment: CDR1 PRHDT and CDR2 FYEKMQ (reference sequence). The CDR3 contains 17 residues. The CDR3 protein is CASSLGTGVPSGNTIYF. DNA of the CDR3: TGTGCCAGCAGCTTGGGGACAGGAGTTCCCTCTGGAAACACCATATATTTT.

This clone was detected once. This chain connects TRBV6-1 to TRBJ2-7; D remains ambiguous. CDR3 size: 12 residues. Germline V gene sequence: CDR1 MNHNS, CDR2 SASEGT. Trimming removed 4 bases at V and 2 bases at J, with 6 bases between. The DNA of the CDR3 is TGTGCCAGCAGTGGAACCACCTACGAGCAGTACTTC. Encoded protein: CASSGTTYEQYF.

The chain has TRBV7-9 and TRBJ2-5; 7 nucleotides match TRBD1. The CDR3 runs 14 residues. The V segment lost 5 bases and the J segment 2 bases; nucleotides outside the gene matches: 5. In germline, CDR1 is SEHNR, CDR2 FQNEAQ (reference sequence). This CDR3 reads CASSRPGQQETQYF. CDR3 DNA sequence: TGTGCCAGCAGCCGCCCGGGACAGCAAGAGACCCAGTACTTC.

V usage is TRBV6-5 and J usage is TRBJ2-7; D not certain. With 2 bases removed from V and 5 bases from J, the gap between germline ends came to 13 bases. CDR1 MNHEY and CDR2 SVGAGI come from the germline V gene. The CDR3 sequence is 14 residues long. The CDR3 protein is CASSYRVYSDEQYF. Here the CDR3 DNA reads TGTGCCAGCAGTTACAGGGTATATTCGGACGAGCAGTACTTC.

This clone was detected only a few times. The V and J genes are TRBV2 and TRBJ1-4, with 10 bases lining up with TRBD1. This CDR3 region has 15 residues. The germline V gene has CDR1 SNHLY and CDR2 FYNNEI. With 6 bases clipped from V and 3 bases from J, the junction kept 4 bases outside the gene matches. The CDR3 DNA reads as TGTGCCAGCAGGCGACAGGGGGCCTCTAATGAAAAACTGTTTTTT. Its protein product is CASRRQGASNEKLFF.

The V and J genes are TRBV19 and TRBJ1-5; no reliable D call. The CDR3 extends over 13 amino acids. Trimming removed 4 bases from V and 4 bases from J, with 8 bases in between. Germline loops: CDR1 LNHDA, CDR2 SQIVND (reference sequence). In nucleotides, the CDR3 is TGTGCCAGTAGTACCGCAAGAAATCAGCCCCAGCATTTT. Its protein product is CASSTARNQPQHF.

Worth noting for this clone: Other DNA sequences from this sample encode an identical CDR3 as well. V is TRBV15 and J is TRBJ2-4, with a tentative D call TRBD2 (6 bases). This CDR3 spans 17 amino acids. The germline V gene has CDR1 LNHNV and CDR2 YYDKDF (reference sequence). V was shortened by 0 bases and J by 1 base, with 13 bases between the two germline ends. The CDR3 reads CATSRDQGRGAKNIQYF. Written as DNA, the CDR3 is TGTGCCACCAGCAGAGATCAGGGTCGGGGGGCCAAAAACATTCAGTACTTC. Variable domain in full (rest from reference TRBV15 and TRBJ2-4): DAMVIQNPRYQVTQFGKPVTLSCSQTLNHNVMYWYQQKSSQAPKLLFHYYDKDFNNEADTPDNFQSRRPNTSFCFLDIRSPGLGDTAMYLCATSRDQGRGAKNIQYFGAGTRLSVL.

The V and J genes are TRBV5-6 and TRBJ2-3, with D unclear. The CDR3 is made up of 15 amino acids. The V and J ends lost 4 bases and 2 bases respectively, with 14 bases between them. Germline CDR1 SGHDT, CDR2 YYEEEE. CDR3 residues: CASSLRPASTDTQYF. The CDR3 DNA reads as TGTGCCAGCAGCCTCCGGCCAGCATCCACAGATACGCAGTATTTT.